This passage covers 3 T cell receptor beta chains from one sample sequenced in a study of blood T cell repertoires in COVID-19. Assay: immunoSEQ multiplex PCR; the TCRdb copy retains only in-frame clones and omits some. The data contain under 200,000 clones, over 75% of them singletons. Material: peripheral blood. Receptors originate from a man aged 45-65 years with acute or convalescent COVID-19.

The chain uses TRBV2 and TRBJ1-5, with 7 positions matching TRBD1. The germline CDR1 and CDR2 sequences are SNHLY and FYNNEI. V gave up 6 bases and J gave up 1 base; unmatched junction bases: 3. CDR3 size: 14 residues. Here the CDR3 DNA reads TGTGCCAGCAGCCCGACAGGGAGCAATCAGCCCCAGCATTTT. Its protein is CASSPTGSNQPQHF.

This CDR3 reads CASSYSGYGYTF. DNA of the CDR3: TGTGCCAGCAGTTACAGTGGGTATGGCTACACCTTC. The chain employs TRBV12-3 or TRBV12-4 and TRBJ1-2, with D unclear. V shed 4 bases and J shed 5 bases, with 8 bases lying between them. The CDR3 totals 12 residues.

The V gene is TRBV29-1, the J gene TRBJ1-1; D not resolved. In germline, CDR1 is SQVTM, CDR2 ANQGSEA. Between the trimmed V and J ends, which lost 5 bases and 3 bases, there was a span of 10 bases. The CDR3 runs 12 residues. The CDR3 DNA reads as TGCAGCGTTTCCCGTGCGGACACTGAAGCTTTCTTT. Its translation: CSVSRADTEAFF. The whole variable domain, filled in from reference TRBV29-1 and TRBJ1-1, reads SAVISQKPSRDICQRGTSLTIQCQVDSQVTMMFWYRQQPGQSLTLIATANQGSEATYESGFVIDKFPISRPNLTFSTLTVSNMSPEDSSIYLCSVSRADTEAFFGQGTRLTVV.